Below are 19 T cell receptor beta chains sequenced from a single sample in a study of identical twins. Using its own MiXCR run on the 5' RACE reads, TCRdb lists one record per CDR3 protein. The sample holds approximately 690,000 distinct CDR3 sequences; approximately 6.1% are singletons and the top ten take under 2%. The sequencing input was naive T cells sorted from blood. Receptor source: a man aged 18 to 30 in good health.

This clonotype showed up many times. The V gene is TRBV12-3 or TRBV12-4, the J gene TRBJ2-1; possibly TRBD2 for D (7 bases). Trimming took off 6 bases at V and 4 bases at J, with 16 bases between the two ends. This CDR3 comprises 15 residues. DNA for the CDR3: TGTGCCAGCAGGGGGGGGCAGTTTAGTTACAATGAGCAGTTCTTC. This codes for CASRGGQFSYNEQFF.

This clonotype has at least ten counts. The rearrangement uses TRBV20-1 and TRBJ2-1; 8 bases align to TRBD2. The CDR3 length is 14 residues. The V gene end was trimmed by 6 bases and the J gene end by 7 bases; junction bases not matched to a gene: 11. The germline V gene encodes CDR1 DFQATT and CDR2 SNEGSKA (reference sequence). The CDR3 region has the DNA TGCAGTGCGAGGAGCGGGGGAGTTATTAATGAGCAGTTCTTC. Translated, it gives CSARSGGVINEQFF.

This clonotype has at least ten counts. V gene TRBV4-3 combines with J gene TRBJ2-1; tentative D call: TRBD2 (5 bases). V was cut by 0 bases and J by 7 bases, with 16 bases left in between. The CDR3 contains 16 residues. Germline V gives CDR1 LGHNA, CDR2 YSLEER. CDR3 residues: CASSQDSFIASNEQFF. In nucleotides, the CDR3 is TGCGCCAGCAGCCAAGATAGCTTCATAGCGTCGAATGAGCAGTTCTTC.

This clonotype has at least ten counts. The CDR3 DNA reads TGCAGTGCTAGGAAAACTAGCGGTAACAATGAGCAGTTCTTC. Translating it yields CSARKTSGNNEQFF. J is TRBJ2-1 and V is TRBV20-1; 8 positions match TRBD2. V shed 3 bases and J 5 bases; nucleotides not matched to a gene: 6. The V gene's germline CDR1 is DFQATT and CDR2 SNEGSKA (reference sequence). This CDR3 spans 14 amino acids.

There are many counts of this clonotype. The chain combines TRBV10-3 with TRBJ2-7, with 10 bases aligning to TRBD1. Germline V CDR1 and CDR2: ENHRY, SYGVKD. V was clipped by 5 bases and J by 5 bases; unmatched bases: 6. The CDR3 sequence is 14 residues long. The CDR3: CAISPTTGGNEQYV. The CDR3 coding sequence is TGTGCCATCAGTCCTACGACAGGGGGCAACGAGCAGTACGTC.

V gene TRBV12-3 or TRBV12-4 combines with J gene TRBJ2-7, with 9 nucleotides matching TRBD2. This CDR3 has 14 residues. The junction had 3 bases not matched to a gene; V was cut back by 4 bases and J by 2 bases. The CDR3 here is CASSYTSGPYEQYF. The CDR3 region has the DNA TGTGCCAGCAGTTACACTAGCGGGCCCTACGAGCAGTACTTC.

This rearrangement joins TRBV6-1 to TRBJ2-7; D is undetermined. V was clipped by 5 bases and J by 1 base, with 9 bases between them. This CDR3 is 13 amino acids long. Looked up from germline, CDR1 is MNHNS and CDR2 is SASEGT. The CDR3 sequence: CASSLGFSYEQYV. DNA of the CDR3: TGTGCCAGCAGTCTGGGGTTTTCCTACGAGCAGTACGTC.

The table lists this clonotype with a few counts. The CDR3 protein is CASSPVGLAVYNEQFF. CDR3 DNA sequence: TGTGCCAGCAGCCCGGTCGGACTAGCGGTTTACAATGAGCAGTTCTTC. The V gene is TRBV5-6, the J gene TRBJ2-1; TRBD2 matches at 10 bases. The CDR3 runs to 16 residues. From germline, CDR1 is SGHDT and CDR2 YYEEEE. The trim removed 4 bases at V and 4 bases at J, leaving 8 bases unmatched.

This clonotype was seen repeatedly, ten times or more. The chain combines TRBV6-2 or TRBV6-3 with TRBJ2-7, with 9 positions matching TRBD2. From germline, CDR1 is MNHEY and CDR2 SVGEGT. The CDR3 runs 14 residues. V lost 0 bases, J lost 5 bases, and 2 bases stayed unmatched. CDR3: CASSYSSGRNEQYV. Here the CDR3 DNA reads TGTGCCAGCAGTTACTCCAGCGGGAGGAACGAGCAGTACGTC.

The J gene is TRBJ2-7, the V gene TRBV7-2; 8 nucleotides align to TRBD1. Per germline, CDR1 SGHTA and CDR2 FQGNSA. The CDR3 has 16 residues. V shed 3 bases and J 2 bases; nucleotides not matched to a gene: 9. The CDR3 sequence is CASSFSRTGNTYEQYF. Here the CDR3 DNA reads TGTGCCAGCAGCTTCTCCCGGACAGGGAACACCTACGAGCAGTACTTC.

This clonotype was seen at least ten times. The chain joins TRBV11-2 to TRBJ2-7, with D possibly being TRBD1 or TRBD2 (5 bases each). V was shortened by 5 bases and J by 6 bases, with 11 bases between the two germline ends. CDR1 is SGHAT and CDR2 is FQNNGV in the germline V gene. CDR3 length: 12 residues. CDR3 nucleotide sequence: TGTGCCAGCAGCCCCTGGGGGAGCGAGCAGTACTTC. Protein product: CASSPWGSEQYF.

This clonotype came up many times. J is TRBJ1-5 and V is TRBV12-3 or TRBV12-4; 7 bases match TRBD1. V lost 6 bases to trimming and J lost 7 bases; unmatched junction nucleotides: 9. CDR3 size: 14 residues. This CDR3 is CASSPGTVSQPQHF. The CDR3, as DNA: TGTGCCAGCAGCCCTGGGACAGTATCCCAGCCCCAGCATTTT.

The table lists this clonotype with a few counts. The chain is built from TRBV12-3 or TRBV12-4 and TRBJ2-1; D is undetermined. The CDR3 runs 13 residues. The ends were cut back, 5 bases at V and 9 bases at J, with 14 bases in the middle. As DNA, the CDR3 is TGTGCCAGCAGTCCAGCGCCTAATACTGAGCAGTTCTTC. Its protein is CASSPAPNTEQFF.

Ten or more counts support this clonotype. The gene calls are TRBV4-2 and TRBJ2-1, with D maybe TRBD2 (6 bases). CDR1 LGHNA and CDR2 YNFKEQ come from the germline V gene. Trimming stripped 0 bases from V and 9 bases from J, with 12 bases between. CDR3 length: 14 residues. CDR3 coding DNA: TGTGCCAGCAGCCAAGATCGCGGGATAATTGAGCAGTTCTTC. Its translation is CASSQDRGIIEQFF.

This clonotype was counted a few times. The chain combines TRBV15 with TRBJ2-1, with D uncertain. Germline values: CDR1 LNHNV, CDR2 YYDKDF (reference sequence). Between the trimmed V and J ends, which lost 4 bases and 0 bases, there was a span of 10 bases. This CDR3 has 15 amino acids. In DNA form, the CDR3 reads TGTGCCACCAGCAAAGGAGCAGACTCCTACAATGAGCAGTTCTTC. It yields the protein CATSKGADSYNEQFF.

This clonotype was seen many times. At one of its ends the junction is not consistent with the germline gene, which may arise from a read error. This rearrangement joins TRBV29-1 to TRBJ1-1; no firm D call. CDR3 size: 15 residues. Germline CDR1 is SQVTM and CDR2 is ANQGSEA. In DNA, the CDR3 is TGCAGCGTCGAAGGGAGCAGATCTATGAACACTGAAGCTTTCTTT. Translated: CSVEGSRSMNTEAFF.

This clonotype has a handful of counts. The CDR3 loop reads CASSYVGLAVTSSYNEQFF. The CDR3 nucleotides are TGTGCCAGCAGTTACGTGGGACTAGCGGTTACGAGCTCCTACAATGAGCAGTTCTTC. The chain has TRBV6-5 and TRBJ2-1; 11 nucleotides line up with TRBD2. After removal of 2 bases from V and 0 bases from J, the junction contained 9 bases not matched to a gene. CDR3 size: 19 residues. Germline CDR1 reads MNHEY; CDR2 reads SVGAGI.

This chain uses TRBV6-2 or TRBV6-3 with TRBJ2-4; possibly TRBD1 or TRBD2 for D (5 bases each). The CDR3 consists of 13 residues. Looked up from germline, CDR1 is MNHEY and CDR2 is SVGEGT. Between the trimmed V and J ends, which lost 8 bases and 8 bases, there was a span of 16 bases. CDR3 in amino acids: CASWGWEEDIQYF. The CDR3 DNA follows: TGTGCCAGCTGGGGGTGGGAAGAGGACATTCAGTACTTC.

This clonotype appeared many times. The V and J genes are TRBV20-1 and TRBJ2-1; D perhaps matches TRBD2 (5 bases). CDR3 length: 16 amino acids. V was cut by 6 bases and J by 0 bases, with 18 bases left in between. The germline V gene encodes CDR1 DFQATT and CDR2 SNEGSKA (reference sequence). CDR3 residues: CSAPNRGRSSYNEQFF. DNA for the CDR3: TGCAGTGCGCCTAATCGGGGAAGGAGCTCCTACAATGAGCAGTTCTTC.